This record looks at one T cell receptor beta chain sequence and its context. Germline loops: CDR1 SGDLS, CDR2 YYNGEE. J gave up 6 bases and V 9 bases, and 9 bases lay outside the gene matches. This CDR3 comprises 13 residues. Amplification of the TCR beta CDR3 regions used RNA transcripts (as template). HTBI-primed first-round RT-PCR preceded second-round multiplex PCR. From the multiplex PCR reads, TCRdb called clonotypes with MiXCR, one entry per CDR3 protein. The repertoire includes around 660,000 distinct CDR3 sequences, over 40% of them detected once, and around 3.3% sits in the top ten. The record originates from a study of Graves' ophthalmopathy and Graves' hyperthyroidism. Exclusion covered patients with other autoimmune diseases or uncontrolled infections (as well as pregnancy or lactation).

This TCR came from an adult man with Graves' ophthalmopathy. The chain uses TRBV9 and TRBJ1-5, with TRBD1 matching over 7 bases. What was sequenced was peripheral blood. The CDR3 loop reads CATPGGGLQPQHF. Written as DNA, the CDR3 is TGTGCCACCCCAGGGGGGGGGCTTCAGCCCCAGCATTTT.